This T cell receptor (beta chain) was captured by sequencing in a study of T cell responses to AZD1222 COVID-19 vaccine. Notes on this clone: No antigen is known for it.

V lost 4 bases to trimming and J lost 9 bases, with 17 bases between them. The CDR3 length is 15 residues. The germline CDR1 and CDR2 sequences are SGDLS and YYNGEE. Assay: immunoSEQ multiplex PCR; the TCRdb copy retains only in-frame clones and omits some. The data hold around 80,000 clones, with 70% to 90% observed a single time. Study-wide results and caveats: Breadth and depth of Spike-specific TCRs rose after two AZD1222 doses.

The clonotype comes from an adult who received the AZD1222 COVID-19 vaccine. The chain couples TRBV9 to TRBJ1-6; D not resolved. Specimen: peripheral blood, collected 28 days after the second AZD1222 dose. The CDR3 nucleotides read TGTGCCAGCAGCCAGGAGTTGAAGATAGTTTCACCCCTCCACTTT. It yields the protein CASSQELKIVSPLHF. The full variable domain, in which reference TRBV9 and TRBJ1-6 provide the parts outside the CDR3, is DSGVTQTPKHLITATGQRVTLRCSPRSGDLSVYWYQQSLDQGLQFLIQYYNGEERAKGNILERFSAQQFPDLHSELNLSSLELGDSALYFCASSQELKIVSPLHFGNGTRLTVT.